Presented here are 10 T cell receptor beta chains from one specimen sequenced in a study of T-cell memory formation after mild COVID-19. TCRdb re-derived calls from the 5' RACE reads in MiXCR, one entry per CDR3 protein. Of 450,000 to 700,000 distinct CDR3 sequences detected, approximately 18% appear once; the ten largest clones hold around 11%. The sequencing sample was made of PBMCs or a T cell subset sorted from them (not recorded which). The receptors shown here come from an adult woman who had mild COVID-19 (a few samples of this study predate the infection). Cell type and time point are not known.

V usage is TRBV29-1 and J usage is TRBJ2-7, with 10 bases lining up with TRBD1. In germline, CDR1 is SQVTM, CDR2 ANQGSEA. The CDR3 extends over 12 amino acids. The V gene end was trimmed by 6 bases and the J gene end by 5 bases; junction bases not matched to a gene: 4. CDR3 nucleotides: TGCAGCGTGTGGGACAGGGGAAACGAGCAGTACTTC. Protein product: CSVWDRGNEQYF.

A remark on this clonotype: The junction shows a germline mismatch at one end, possibly a read error. This rearrangement joins TRBV28 to TRBJ1-1; 7 bases are a match to TRBD1. In germline, CDR1 is MDHEN, CDR2 SYDVKM. The CDR3 is 15 amino acids. CDR3 region: CARSRIQGVNTEAFF. CDR3 coding DNA: TGTGCCAGAAGTCGCATTCAGGGGGTGAATACTGAAGCTTTCTTT.

This clonotype was observed many times. This chain joins TRBV5-1 and TRBJ2-7, with 8 bases matching TRBD1. The CDR3 sequence is 14 residues long. The germline V gene encodes CDR1 SGHRS and CDR2 YFSETQ. J was trimmed by 2 bases and V by 0 bases; bases with no gene match: 1. The CDR3: CASSLDRGAYEQYF. The CDR3 nucleotides read TGCGCCAGCAGCTTGGACAGGGGGGCCTACGAGCAGTACTTC.

This clonotype was seen only a few times. This chain links TRBV4-1 with TRBJ1-6, with D hard to call. Germline-derived CDR1 and CDR2 are MGHRA and YSYEKL. The CDR3 length is 16 residues. V was trimmed by 4 bases and J by 1 base, leaving 11 bases between them. CDR3: CASSRVGQSYNSPLHF. CDR3 DNA: TGCGCCAGCAGCCGGGTAGGGCAGTCCTATAATTCACCCCTCCACTTT.

The genes are TRBV20-1 and TRBJ2-3, with D maybe TRBD1 (5 bases). The V gene lost 2 bases and the J gene lost 6 bases, with 15 bases spanning the gap. Germline CDR1 is DFQATT and CDR2 is SNEGSKA (reference sequence). This CDR3 comprises 14 residues. CDR3 in amino acids: CSARMGPQRDTQYF. CDR3 bases: TGCAGTGCTAGAATGGGGCCCCAGAGGGATACGCAGTATTTT.

There are a few counts of this clonotype. The chain recombines TRBV12-3 or TRBV12-4 with TRBJ2-1; perhaps TRBD2 as D (6 bases). The CDR3 is made up of 15 amino acids. With 5 bases removed from V and 7 bases from J, the gap between germline ends came to 18 bases. CDR3 nucleotides: TGTGCCAGCAGTACCCGGGCGGGAACGACAAATGAGCAGTTCTTC. Its translation is CASSTRAGTTNEQFF.

The chain carries TRBV20-1 and TRBJ2-3; the match to TRBD1 covers 8 bases. J was trimmed by 4 bases and V by 4 bases; bases with no gene match: 7. This CDR3 comprises 14 residues. Germline CDR1 is DFQATT and CDR2 is SNEGSKA (reference sequence). CDR3 in DNA: TGCAGTGCTACAGGCCAGGGGGCCGCAGATACGCAGTATTTT. Translated: CSATGQGAADTQYF.

This clonotype appeared a few times. CDR3 nucleotide sequence: TGTGCCAGCAGCCAAAACCCTAGCGGGAGTAGCTCCTACAATGAGCAGTTCTTC. Its translation is CASSQNPSGSSSYNEQFF. The genes are TRBV7-2 and TRBJ2-1, with TRBD2 matching over 10 bases. Per the germline V gene, CDR1 is SGHTA and CDR2 is FQGNSA. The CDR3 has 18 residues. Trimming cost V 5 bases and J 0 bases; bases outside gene matches: 10.

This clonotype occurred a few times. The V and J genes are TRBV12-3 or TRBV12-4 and TRBJ2-2; D perhaps matches TRBD2 (6 bases). The CDR3 consists of 14 residues. V was shortened by 2 bases and J by 6 bases, with 10 bases between the two germline ends. CDR3 region: CASSLMGGAGELFF. The DNA for the CDR3 is TGTGCCAGCAGTTTAATGGGGGGAGCCGGGGAGCTGTTTTTT.

The chain uses TRBV28 and TRBJ1-6; no reliable D call. The V end was cut by 3 bases, the J end by 6 bases, with 12 bases between. The CDR3 runs 15 residues. CDR1 and CDR2 from the germline V gene are MDHEN and SYDVKM. The CDR3 loop reads CASSFANQLNSPLHF. CDR3 sequence (DNA): TGTGCCAGCAGTTTCGCCAACCAACTTAATTCACCCCTCCACTTT.